This T cell receptor (beta chain) was obtained from a study of tumor and adjacent non-tumor tissue in lung cancer. A modified ARM-PCR protocol with three rounds of nested PCR amplified TCRbeta. TCRdb used MiXCR to reprocess the multiplex PCR reads, holding one entry per CDR3 protein. Found here are under 100,000 distinct CDR3 sequences, around 70% of them singletons; the top ten hold around 13%. No cell sorting was done before RNA was extracted from the tissue. Trimming left V 6 bases short and J 8 bases short, with 20 bases between. This CDR3 is 15 amino acids long. The germline V gene encodes CDR1 MNHNS and CDR2 SASEGT.

The receptor was derived from a woman in her 70s with non-small cell lung cancer. Sequenced: lung tumor tissue. The V call is TRBV6-1, the J call TRBJ1-5; D not resolved. The CDR3 DNA reads as TGTGCCAGCAGCTACATTGCGGCATGGAATGAGCCCCAGCATTTT. Translated: CASSYIAAWNEPQHF.